This T cell receptor (beta chain) comes out of a study of metastatic and nonmetastatic thyroid tumors. Study background: Comparison of repertoires was carried out across blood and tumor or nodule tissue from malignant and benign thyroid patients.

There are a few counts of this clone. Its antigen is undetermined. Patients were all untreated before their thyroid surgery. Germline CDR1 is MGHRA and CDR2 is YSYEKL. The CDR3 runs 13 residues. Trimming removed 4 bases from V and 5 bases from J, with 12 bases in between. Per the study methods: The study took CDR3 differences across clinicopathological groups and made a distant-metastasis classifier for papillary thyroid cancer from them. TCRdb recomputed clones from the PCR reads via MiXCR. These V and J calls originate from TCRdb's pipeline instead of the authors' own analysis. The sample shows some 37,000 clones, approximately 44% of them seen only once. Study-level findings and limits: Malignant thyroid tumors reportedly had TCR beta diversity that was significantly higher than in benign nodules, in blood and tumor.

Sequenced material: tumor tissue. The source of this sequence is a male donor with papillary thyroid cancer or a benign thyroid nodule (not recorded which). Some clones in this sample may be carry-over from other donors' samples. The chain links TRBV4-1 to TRBJ2-7; D is perhaps TRBD2 (6 bases). The CDR3 loop is CASSLRDSDEQYF. The CDR3 region has the DNA TGCGCCAGCAGCCTGCGGGACTCGGACGAGCAGTACTTC.